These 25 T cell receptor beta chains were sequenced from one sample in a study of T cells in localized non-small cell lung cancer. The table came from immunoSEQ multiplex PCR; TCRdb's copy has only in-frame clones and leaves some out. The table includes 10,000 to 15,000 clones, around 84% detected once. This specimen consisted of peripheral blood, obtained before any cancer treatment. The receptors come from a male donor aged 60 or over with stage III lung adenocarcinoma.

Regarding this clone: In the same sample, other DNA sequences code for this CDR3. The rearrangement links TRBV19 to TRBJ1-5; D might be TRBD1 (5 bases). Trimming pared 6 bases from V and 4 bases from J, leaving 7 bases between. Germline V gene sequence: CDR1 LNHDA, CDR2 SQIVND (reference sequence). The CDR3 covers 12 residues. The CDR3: CASRGGNQPQHF. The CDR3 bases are TGTGCCAGTAGGGGGGGTAATCAGCCCCAGCATTTT.

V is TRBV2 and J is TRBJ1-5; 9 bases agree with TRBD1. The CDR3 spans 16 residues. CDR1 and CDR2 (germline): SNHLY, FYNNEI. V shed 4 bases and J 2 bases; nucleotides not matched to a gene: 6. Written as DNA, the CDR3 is TGTGCCAGCAGTGGTCCGAGGACAGGGGGCAATCAGCCCCAGCATTTT. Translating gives CASSGPRTGGNQPQHF. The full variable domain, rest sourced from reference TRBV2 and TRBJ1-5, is EPEVTQTPSHQVTQMGQEVILRCVPISNHLYFYWYRQILGQKVEFLVSFYNNEISEKSEIFDDQFSVERPDGSNFTLKIRSTKLEDSAMYFCASSGPRTGGNQPQHFGDGTRLSIL.

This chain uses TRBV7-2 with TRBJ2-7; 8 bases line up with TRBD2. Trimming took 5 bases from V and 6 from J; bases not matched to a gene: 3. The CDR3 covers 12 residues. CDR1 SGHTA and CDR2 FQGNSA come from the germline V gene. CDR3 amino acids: CASSVSGGEQYF. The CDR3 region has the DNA TGTGCCAGCAGCGTGAGCGGGGGCGAGCAGTACTTC.

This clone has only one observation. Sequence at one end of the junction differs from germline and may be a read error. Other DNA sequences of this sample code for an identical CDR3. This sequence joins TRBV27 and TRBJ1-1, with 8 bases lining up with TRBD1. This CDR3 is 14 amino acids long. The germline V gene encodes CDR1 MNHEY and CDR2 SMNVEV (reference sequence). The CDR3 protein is CASSSLTGVGEAFF. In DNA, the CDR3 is TGTGCTAGCAGTTCCTTGACAGGGGTTGGTGAAGCTTTCTTT.

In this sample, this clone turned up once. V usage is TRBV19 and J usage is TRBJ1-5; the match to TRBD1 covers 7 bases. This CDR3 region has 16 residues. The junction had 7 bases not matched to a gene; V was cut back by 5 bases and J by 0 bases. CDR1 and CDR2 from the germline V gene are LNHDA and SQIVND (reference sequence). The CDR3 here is CASSWAGGDSNQPQHF. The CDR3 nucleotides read TGTGCCAGTAGTTGGGCAGGGGGGGATAGCAATCAGCCCCAGCATTTT. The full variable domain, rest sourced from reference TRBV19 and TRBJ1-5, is DGGITQSPKYLFRKEGQNVTLSCEQNLNHDAMYWYRQDPGQGLRLIYYSQIVNDFQKGDIAEGYSVSREKKESFPLTVTSAQKNPTAFYLCASSWAGGDSNQPQHFGDGTRLSIL.

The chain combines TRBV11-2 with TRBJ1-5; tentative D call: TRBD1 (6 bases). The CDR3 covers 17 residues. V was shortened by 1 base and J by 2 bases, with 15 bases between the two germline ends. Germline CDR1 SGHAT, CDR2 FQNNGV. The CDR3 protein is CASSLAAGGAGNQPQHF. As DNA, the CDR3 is TGTGCCAGCAGCTTAGCCGCCGGGGGCGCCGGCAATCAGCCCCAGCATTTT.

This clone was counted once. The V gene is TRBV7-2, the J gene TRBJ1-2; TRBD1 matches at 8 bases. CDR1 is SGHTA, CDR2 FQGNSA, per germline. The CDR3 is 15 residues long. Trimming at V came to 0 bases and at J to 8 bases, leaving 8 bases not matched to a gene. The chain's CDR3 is CASSLAGQGVGGYTF. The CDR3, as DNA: TGTGCCAGCAGCTTAGCCGGACAGGGCGTGGGCGGCTACACCTTC.

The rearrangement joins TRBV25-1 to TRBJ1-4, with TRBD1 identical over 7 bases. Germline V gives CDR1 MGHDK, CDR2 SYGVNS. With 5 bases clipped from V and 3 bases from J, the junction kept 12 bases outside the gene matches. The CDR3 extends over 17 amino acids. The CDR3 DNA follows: TGTGCCAGCAGTCCTGTGTCCGGGACAGCAGCTAATGAAAAACTGTTTTTT. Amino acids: CASSPVSGTAANEKLFF.

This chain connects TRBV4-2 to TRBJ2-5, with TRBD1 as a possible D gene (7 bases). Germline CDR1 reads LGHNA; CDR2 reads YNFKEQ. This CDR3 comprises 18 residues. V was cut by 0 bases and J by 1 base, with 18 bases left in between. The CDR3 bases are TGTGCCAGCAGCCAAGACGGGGACTTCGGACAGGCCCAAGAGACCCAGTACTTC. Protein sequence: CASSQDGDFGQAQETQYF.

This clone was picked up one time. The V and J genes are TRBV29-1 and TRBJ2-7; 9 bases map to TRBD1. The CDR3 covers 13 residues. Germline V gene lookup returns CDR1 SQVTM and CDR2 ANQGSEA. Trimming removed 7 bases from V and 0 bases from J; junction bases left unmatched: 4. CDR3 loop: CSASQGASYEQYF. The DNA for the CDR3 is TGCAGCGCATCACAGGGGGCCTCCTACGAGCAGTACTTC.

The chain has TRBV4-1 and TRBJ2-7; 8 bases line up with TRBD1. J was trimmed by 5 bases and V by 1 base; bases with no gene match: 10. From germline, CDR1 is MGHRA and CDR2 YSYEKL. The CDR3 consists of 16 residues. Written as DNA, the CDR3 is TGCGCCAGCAGCCAAGGAGAAGGCAGGGGGCTGCACGAGCAGTACTTC. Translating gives CASSQGEGRGLHEQYF.

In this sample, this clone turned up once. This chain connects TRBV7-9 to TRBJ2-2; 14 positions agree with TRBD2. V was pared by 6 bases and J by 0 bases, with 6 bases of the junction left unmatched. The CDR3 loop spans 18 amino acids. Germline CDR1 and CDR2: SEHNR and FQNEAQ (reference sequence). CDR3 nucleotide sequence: TGTGCCAGCAGACGGGGACTAGCGGGAGTCCCGAACACCGGGGAGCTGTTTTTT. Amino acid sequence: CASRRGLAGVPNTGELFF.

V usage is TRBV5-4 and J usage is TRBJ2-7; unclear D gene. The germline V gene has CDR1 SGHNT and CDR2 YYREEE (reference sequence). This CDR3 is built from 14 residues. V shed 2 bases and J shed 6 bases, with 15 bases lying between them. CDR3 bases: TGTGCCAGCAGCTTCCAGTTAGTGCGGTCCGAGCAGTACTTC. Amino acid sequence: CASSFQLVRSEQYF.

This chain's CDR3 is CAISPSGIGHEQYF. The DNA of the CDR3 is TGTGCCATCAGTCCTTCCGGGATCGGCCACGAGCAGTACTTC. This chain connects TRBV10-3 to TRBJ2-7; D is perhaps TRBD2 (5 bases). Looked up from germline, CDR1 is ENHRY and CDR2 is SYGVKD. The CDR3 covers 14 residues. Trimming removed 5 bases at V and 5 bases at J, with 16 bases between.

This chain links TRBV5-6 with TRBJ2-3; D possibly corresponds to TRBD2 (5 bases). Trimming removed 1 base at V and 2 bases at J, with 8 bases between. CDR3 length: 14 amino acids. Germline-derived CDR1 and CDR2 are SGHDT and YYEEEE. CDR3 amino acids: CASSLTGFTDTQYF. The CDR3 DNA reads TGTGCCAGCAGCTTGACGGGGTTCACAGATACGCAGTATTTT.

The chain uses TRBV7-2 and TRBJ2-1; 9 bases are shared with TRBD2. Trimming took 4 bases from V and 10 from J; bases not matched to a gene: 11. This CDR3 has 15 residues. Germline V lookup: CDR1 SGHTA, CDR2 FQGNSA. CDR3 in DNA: TGTGCCAGCAGCTCCGGGCTAGCGGGGTCTGCGGAGCAGTTCTTC. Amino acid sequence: CASSSGLAGSAEQFF.

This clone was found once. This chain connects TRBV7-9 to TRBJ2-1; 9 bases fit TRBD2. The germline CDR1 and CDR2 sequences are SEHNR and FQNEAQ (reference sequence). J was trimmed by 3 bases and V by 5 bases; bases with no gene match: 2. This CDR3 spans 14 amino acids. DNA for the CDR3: TGTGCCAGCAGCCGACTAGCGGACTACAATGAGCAGTTCTTC. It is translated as CASSRLADYNEQFF.

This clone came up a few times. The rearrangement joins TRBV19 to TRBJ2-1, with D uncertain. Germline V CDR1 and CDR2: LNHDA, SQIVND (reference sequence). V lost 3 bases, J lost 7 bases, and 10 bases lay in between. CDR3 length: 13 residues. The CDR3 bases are TGTGCCAGTAGTATCGCAGCGAATAATGAGCAGTTCTTC. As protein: CASSIAANNEQFF.

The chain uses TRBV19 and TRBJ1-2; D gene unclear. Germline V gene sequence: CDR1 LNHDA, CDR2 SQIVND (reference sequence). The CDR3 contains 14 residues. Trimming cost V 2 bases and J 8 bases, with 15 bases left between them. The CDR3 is CASSIRGGWIGYTF. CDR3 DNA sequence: TGTGCCAGTAGTATACGCGGCGGCTGGATCGGCTACACCTTC.

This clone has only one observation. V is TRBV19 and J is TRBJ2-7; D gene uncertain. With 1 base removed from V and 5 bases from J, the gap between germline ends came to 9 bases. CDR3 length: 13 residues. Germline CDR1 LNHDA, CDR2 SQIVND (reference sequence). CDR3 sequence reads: CASSIVLANEQYF. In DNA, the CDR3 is TGTGCCAGTAGTATAGTCTTAGCAAACGAGCAGTACTTC. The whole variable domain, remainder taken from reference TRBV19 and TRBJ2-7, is DGGITQSPKYLFRKEGQNVTLSCEQNLNHDAMYWYRQDPGQGLRLIYYSQIVNDFQKGDIAEGYSVSREKKESFPLTVTSAQKNPTAFYLCASSIVLANEQYFGPGTRLTVT.

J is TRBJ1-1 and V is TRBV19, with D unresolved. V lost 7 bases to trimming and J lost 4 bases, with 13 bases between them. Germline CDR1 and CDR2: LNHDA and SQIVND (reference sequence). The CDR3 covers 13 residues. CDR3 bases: TGTGCCAGTACCAAACCCGAAATCACTGAAGCTTTCTTT. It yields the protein CASTKPEITEAFF. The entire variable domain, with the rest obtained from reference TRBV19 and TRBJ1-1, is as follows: DGGITQSPKYLFRKEGQNVTLSCEQNLNHDAMYWYRQDPGQGLRLIYYSQIVNDFQKGDIAEGYSVSREKKESFPLTVTSAQKNPTAFYLCASTKPEITEAFFGQGTRLTVV.

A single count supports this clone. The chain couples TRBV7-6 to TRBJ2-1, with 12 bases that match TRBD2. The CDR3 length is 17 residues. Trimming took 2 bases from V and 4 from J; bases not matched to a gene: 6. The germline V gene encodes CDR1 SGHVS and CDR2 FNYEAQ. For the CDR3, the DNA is TGTGCCAGCAGCTTAAAACTAGCGGGAGGCGGTTACAATGAGCAGTTCTTC. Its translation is CASSLKLAGGGYNEQFF.

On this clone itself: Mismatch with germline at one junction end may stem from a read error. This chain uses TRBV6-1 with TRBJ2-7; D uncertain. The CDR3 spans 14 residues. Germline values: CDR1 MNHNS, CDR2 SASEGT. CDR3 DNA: TGTGCCAGCAGTGAATTATGGTCACCCCCTACCCCGAGGTTC. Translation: CASSELWSPPTPRF.

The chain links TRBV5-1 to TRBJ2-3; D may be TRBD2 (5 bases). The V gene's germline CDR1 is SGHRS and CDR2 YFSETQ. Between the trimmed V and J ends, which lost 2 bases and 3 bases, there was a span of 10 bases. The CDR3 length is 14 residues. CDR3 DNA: TGCGCCAGCAGCTTCCTAGCTGGGACAGATACGCAGTATTTT. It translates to CASSFLAGTDTQYF. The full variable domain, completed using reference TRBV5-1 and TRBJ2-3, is KAGVTQTPRYLIKTRGQQVTLSCSPISGHRSVSWYQQTPGQGLQFLFEYFSETQRNKGNFPGRFSGRQFSNSRSEMNVSTLELGDSALYLCASSFLAGTDTQYFGPGTRLTVL.

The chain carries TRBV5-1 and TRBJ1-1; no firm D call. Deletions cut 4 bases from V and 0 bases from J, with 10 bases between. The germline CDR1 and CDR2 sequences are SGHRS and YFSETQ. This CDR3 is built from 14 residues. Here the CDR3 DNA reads TGCGCCAGCAGCGCGGGTGCCGTGAACACTGAAGCTTTCTTT. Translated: CASSAGAVNTEAFF.